Detailed here is one TCR beta chain. What it recognizes is unknown. These data originate in a study of T cell repertoires in cytomegalovirus infection. TCRdb ran MiXCR on the reads and lists one entry per CDR3 protein. The sample shows approximately 750,000 distinct CDR3 sequences, 35% of them seen only once. Study-level findings and limits: CMV-specific TCR beta clonotypes restricted by HLA-C were the ones dominating the ex vivo response.

Germline CDR1 reads SGHTA; CDR2 reads FQGNSA. CDR3 length equals 15 residues. V lost 5 bases and J lost 2; bases outside the gene matches: 8. This chain connects TRBV7-2 to TRBJ2-7; 8 bases map to TRBD1. The sample was PBMCs. The sequence derives from a human donor in good health (CMV status not recorded). Some clones in this sample may be carry-over from other donors' samples. Here the CDR3 DNA reads TGTGCCAGCAGCCTGGGGACAGGAGACACCTACGAGCAGTACTTC. Translated: CASSLGTGDTYEQYF.